A selection of T cell receptor beta chains follows, all from one sample in a study of shared clonotypes between healthy human individuals. Clones were sequenced by immunoSEQ multiplex PCR, and TCRdb holds only the in-frame ones, with some missing. The sample lists fewer than 2.5 million clones, 90% to 95% occurring once. Material for sequencing was naive CD4+ T cells from PBMCs. The source is a man between 18 and 35 years old in good health. Some clones in this sample may be carry-over from other donors' samples. The CDR3 runs from the conserved cysteine through the conserved F or W. The D gene is left open where the match is weak. A row's size may be missing; if present it is once, few, many or a size class.

d_gene: NA; abundance: NA; j_gene: TRBJ1-6; v_gene: TRBV7-9; CDR3nt: TGTGCCAGCAGCCCCCCCGGGATGTCAAATTCACCCCTCCACTTT; CDR3aa: CASSPPGMSNSPLHF
d_gene: NA; abundance: NA; j_gene: TRBJ2-2; v_gene: TRBV15; CDR3nt: TGTGCCACCAGCAGAGATTTTCCTAGCGTGATATCCGGGGAGCTGTTTTTT; CDR3aa: CATSRDFPSVISGELFF
d_gene: NA; abundance: NA; j_gene: TRBJ2-7; v_gene: TRBV6-1; CDR3nt: TGTGCCAGCATTTCTGGGGGCCTGGGCTACGAGCAGTACTTC; CDR3aa: CASISGGLGYEQYF
d_gene: NA; abundance: once; j_gene: TRBJ2-2; v_gene: TRBV25-1; CDR3nt: TGTGCCAGCAATCTAAACACCGGGGAGCTGTTTTTT; CDR3aa: CASNLNTGELFF
d_gene: NA; abundance: NA; j_gene: TRBJ2-6; v_gene: TRBV19; CDR3nt: TGTGCCAGTAGTATACCGGGCTCTGGGGCCAACGTCCTGACTTTC; CDR3aa: CASSIPGSGANVLTF
d_gene: NA; abundance: NA; j_gene: TRBJ2-7; v_gene: TRBV4-2; CDR3nt: TGTGCCAGCAGCCAAGACAGGACGTCCTACGAGCAGTACTTC; CDR3aa: CASSQDRTSYEQYF
d_gene: TRBD2; abundance: NA; j_gene: TRBJ2-2; v_gene: TRBV28; CDR3nt: TGTGCCAGCAGCGGACCGGGGGGCACCGGGGAGCTGTTTTTT; CDR3aa: CASSGPGGTGELFF
d_gene: NA; abundance: NA; j_gene: TRBJ1-2; v_gene: TRBV25-1; CDR3nt: TGTGCCAGCAGTGACGTGAGGGAGGGAAACTATGGCTACACCTTC; CDR3aa: CASSDVREGNYGYTF
d_gene: NA; abundance: few; j_gene: TRBJ1-1; v_gene: TRBV7-9; CDR3nt: TGTGCCAGCAGCTTAGCGGTAGGGTTGAACACTGAAGCTTTCTTT; CDR3aa: CASSLAVGLNTEAFF
d_gene: NA; abundance: NA; j_gene: TRBJ1-1; v_gene: TRBV5-6; CDR3nt: TGTGCCAGCAGCTTGGCCTGGGCAGGGGATAACACTGAAGCTTTCTTT; CDR3aa: CASSLAWAGDNTEAFF
d_gene: TRBD2; abundance: NA; j_gene: TRBJ2-2; v_gene: TRBV5-1; CDR3nt: TGCGCCAGCAGCTTCGGGCTAGCGGGAGACACCGGGGAGCTGTTTTTT; CDR3aa: CASSFGLAGDTGELFF
d_gene: NA; abundance: NA; j_gene: TRBJ1-1; v_gene: TRBV4-2; CDR3nt: TGTGCCAGCAGCCAAGCTCGGATGGCATCGGAAGCTTTCTTT; CDR3aa: CASSQARMASEAFF
d_gene: NA; abundance: NA; j_gene: TRBJ1-4; v_gene: TRBV5-1; CDR3nt: TGCGCCAGCAGCACCGTGGGGGCCTCTAATGAAAAACTGTTTTTT; CDR3aa: CASSTVGASNEKLFF
d_gene: NA; abundance: NA; j_gene: TRBJ2-3; v_gene: TRBV15; CDR3nt: TGTGCCACCAGCAGAGAGTTGGGTAATACAGATACGCAGTATTTT; CDR3aa: CATSRELGNTDTQYF
d_gene: TRBD1; abundance: once; j_gene: TRBJ1-3; v_gene: TRBV4-1; CDR3nt: TGCGCCAGCAGGGGACAGGGATACTCTGGAAACACCATATATTTT; CDR3aa: CASRGQGYSGNTIYF
d_gene: NA; abundance: once; j_gene: TRBJ2-3; v_gene: TRBV6-4; CDR3nt: TGTGCCGGCAACCTGACAGGGCTGGGGGGGACAGATACGCAGTATTTT; CDR3aa: CAGNLTGLGGTDTQYF
d_gene: NA; abundance: NA; j_gene: TRBJ2-6; v_gene: TRBV19; CDR3nt: TGTGCCAGTAAGCGAAGTGCGGCCGGGACTGGGGTCTCTGGGGCCAACGTCCTGACTTTC; CDR3aa: CASKRSAAGTGVSGANVLTF
d_gene: NA; abundance: NA; j_gene: TRBJ2-2; v_gene: TRBV19; CDR3nt: TGTGCCAGTAGGCAAACAGGGAACACCGGGGAGCTGTTTTTT; CDR3aa: CASRQTGNTGELFF
d_gene: NA; abundance: NA; j_gene: TRBJ2-7; v_gene: TRBV6-1; CDR3nt: TGTGCCAGCAGTTTTACACAAGCCCGGGACGGACAGTACTTC; CDR3aa: CASSFTQARDGQYF
d_gene: NA; abundance: NA; j_gene: TRBJ2-7; v_gene: TRBV28; CDR3nt: TGTGCCAGCAACTCACGGAGCGAGCAGTACTTC; CDR3aa: CASNSRSEQYF
d_gene: TRBD2; abundance: NA; j_gene: TRBJ2-1; v_gene: TRBV6-1; CDR3nt: TGTGCCAGCGGCTCGGGAGGGAGCTCCTACAATGAGCAGTTCTTC; CDR3aa: CASGSGGSSYNEQFF
d_gene: TRBD1; abundance: once; j_gene: TRBJ1-3; v_gene: TRBV28; CDR3nt: TGTGCCAGCAGTTCCCTCACAGGGGCTGGAAACACCATATATTTT; CDR3aa: CASSSLTGAGNTIYF
d_gene: NA; abundance: NA; j_gene: TRBJ2-7; v_gene: TRBV5-4; CDR3nt: TGTGCCAGCAGCTTGGCCGGCCTGTACGAGCAGTACTTC; CDR3aa: CASSLAGLYEQYF